Presented here are 27 T cell receptor beta chains from one specimen sequenced in a study of T cell clonotyping in hematopoietic cell transplantation. TCRdb's copy holds only in-frame clones and misses some; the assay was immunoSEQ multiplex PCR. This table holds some 11,000 clones, about half found once. Sequencing was done on a sample of peripheral blood mononuclear cells. The receptors were gathered from a man between 45 and 60 years old in good health. Some clones in this sample may be carry-over from other donors' samples.

The V call is TRBV29-1, the J call TRBJ2-7; D not resolved. The CDR3 length is 11 residues. V was trimmed by 4 bases and J by 1 base, leaving 5 bases between them. Germline CDR1 is SQVTM and CDR2 is ANQGSEA. As DNA, the CDR3 is TGCAGCGTTGTTACGTCCTACGAGCAGTACTTC. Translating it yields CSVVTSYEQYF.

This rearrangement joins TRBV25-1 to TRBJ1-6, with a weak D call TRBD1 (6 bases). V was clipped by 1 base and J by 10 bases, with 14 bases between them. This CDR3 has 15 residues. Germline V gene data show CDR1 as MGHDK and CDR2 as SYGVNS. The CDR3 nucleotides read TGTGCCAGCAGTGAATTAAGAGGGGGGCAGTCACCCCTCCACTTT. Protein product: CASSELRGGQSPLHF.

J is TRBJ2-7 and V is TRBV9; TRBD2 aligns across 8 bases. The J segment lost 1 base and the V segment lost 3 bases, leaving 6 bases of the junction unmatched. CDR1 is SGDLS and CDR2 is YYNGEE in the germline V gene. CDR3 length: 15 amino acids. The CDR3 loop is CASSASGSSSYEQYF. CDR3 DNA sequence: TGTGCCAGCAGCGCGAGCGGGAGTAGTTCCTACGAGCAGTACTTC.

The rearrangement uses TRBV30 and TRBJ2-2; D may be TRBD2 (5 bases). The germline V gene has CDR1 GTSNPN and CDR2 SVGIG (reference sequence). The CDR3 contains 14 residues. Trimming took 2 bases from V and 1 from J, leaving 8 bases between them. The CDR3 DNA reads TGTGCCTGGAGTCTAGCACGGAACACCGGGGAGCTGTTTTTT. It translates to CAWSLARNTGELFF.

This rearrangement joins TRBV2 to TRBJ2-3, with D maybe TRBD2 (6 bases). Germline V gene sequence: CDR1 SNHLY, CDR2 FYNNEI. V gave up 6 bases and J gave up 0 bases, with 7 bases separating them. The CDR3 extends over 13 amino acids. The CDR3 is CASSTSSTDTQYF. The CDR3 DNA reads as TGTGCCAGCAGCACTAGCAGCACAGATACGCAGTATTTT.

Only a few counts were recorded for this clone. The chain recombines TRBV7-8 with TRBJ1-2; D might be TRBD1 (5 bases). The CDR3 extends over 16 amino acids. V shed 5 bases and J shed 9 bases, with 25 bases lying between them. Germline V gene sequence: CDR1 SGHVS, CDR2 FQNEAQ. The CDR3 protein is CASSRSSSAGRGSYTF. The CDR3 bases are TGTGCCAGCAGCCGATCGTCCTCGGCGGGGCGGGGAAGCTACACCTTC.

Judged by abundance, this clone is large (0.1 to 1%). V is TRBV30 and J is TRBJ1-2; 8 bases match TRBD1. The CDR3 length is 13 residues. Germline values: CDR1 GTSNPN, CDR2 SVGIG (reference sequence). V was clipped by 5 bases and J by 2 bases; unmatched bases: 4. The CDR3 nucleotides read TGTGCCTGGGGACAGGGACAGAACTATGGCTACACCTTC. It is translated as CAWGQGQNYGYTF.

The V call is TRBV5-1, the J call TRBJ1-1; D possibly corresponds to TRBD1 (6 bases). The germline CDR1 and CDR2 sequences are SGHRS and YFSETQ. Between the trimmed V and J ends, which lost 2 bases and 5 bases, there was a span of 13 bases. The CDR3 is 14 residues long. The CDR3 region is CASSFWGARTEAFF. CDR3 in DNA: TGCGCCAGCAGCTTTTGGGGGGCTCGGACTGAAGCTTTCTTT.

The gene calls are TRBV7-2 and TRBJ1-2; 11 bases map to TRBD1. The CDR3 extends over 17 amino acids. Looked up from germline, CDR1 is SGHTA and CDR2 is FQGNSA. The junction had 5 bases not matched to a gene; V was cut back by 2 bases and J by 0 bases. The CDR3 sequence: CASSLLGGQGANYGYTF. CDR3 DNA: TGTGCCAGCAGCTTATTGGGGGGACAGGGGGCTAACTATGGCTACACCTTC.

V is TRBV28 and J is TRBJ2-7, with a possible D match to TRBD1 (6 bases). The germline V gene has CDR1 MDHEN and CDR2 SYDVKM. The CDR3 consists of 12 residues. V was shortened by 8 bases and J by 2 bases, with 10 bases between the two germline ends. CDR3 in DNA: TGTGCCAGCGGGGACATGCCCTACGAGCAGTACTTC. Its translation is CASGDMPYEQYF.

As for this clone: The sample has other DNA sequences that encode this CDR3 too. V is TRBV30 and J is TRBJ1-5; no firm D call. In germline, CDR1 is GTSNPN, CDR2 SVGIG (reference sequence). The V and J ends lost 0 bases and 4 bases respectively, with 7 bases between them. The CDR3 runs to 13 residues. CDR3 sequence: CAWSVRGNQPQHF. The CDR3 nucleotides are TGTGCCTGGAGTGTACGAGGGAATCAGCCCCAGCATTTT.

The chain links TRBV6-6 to TRBJ1-1, with TRBD1 as a possible D gene (5 bases). CDR3 size: 13 residues. V was cut by 4 bases and J by 9 bases, with 15 bases left in between. The germline gives CDR1 MNHNY, CDR2 SVGAGI (reference sequence). The CDR3 DNA reads TGTGCCAGCAGTTGGAGGGCCGACAGCCAAGCTTTCTTT. This gives the protein CASSWRADSQAFF.

This clone came up a few times. One base separates it from a far larger clone, so it is likely a read error. The genes are TRBV6-1 and TRBJ1-2, with D perhaps matching TRBD1 (5 bases). The length of the CDR3 is 12 residues. Germline V gene data show CDR1 as MNHNS and CDR2 as SASEGT. Written as DNA, the CDR3 is TGTGCCAGCAGCTTGGGGGGGGATGGCTACATCTTC. It codes for CASSLGGDGYIF.

J is TRBJ2-3 and V is TRBV6-5; 11 nucleotides align to TRBD2. Trimming removed 2 bases from V and 1 base from J; junction bases left unmatched: 2. CDR1 and CDR2 (germline): MNHEY, SVGAGI. The CDR3 loop spans 16 amino acids. The CDR3 protein is CASSYTTSGGTDTQYF. The CDR3 DNA reads TGTGCCAGCAGTTACACGACTAGCGGGGGCACAGATACGCAGTATTTT.

As DNA, the CDR3 is TGTGCCAGCAGCGGGCTAGCGGCTTACGAGCAGTACTTC. As protein: CASSGLAAYEQYF. The chain couples TRBV9 to TRBJ2-7; 7 bases map to TRBD2. V was pared by 3 bases and J by 4 bases, with 4 bases of the junction left unmatched. The length of the CDR3 is 13 residues. Germline values: CDR1 SGDLS, CDR2 YYNGEE.

This clone has more than one count but fewer than ten. The chain couples TRBV30 to TRBJ2-3; the match to TRBD2 covers 10 bases. The CDR3 extends over 13 amino acids. Per germline, CDR1 GTSNPN and CDR2 SVGIG (reference sequence). Trimming cost V 8 bases and J 4 bases; bases outside gene matches: 6. CDR3 sequence reads: CAGSGRRADTQYF. Written as DNA, the CDR3 is TGTGCCGGTAGCGGGAGGAGGGCAGATACGCAGTATTTT.

The chain joins TRBV6-5 to TRBJ2-7, with D possibly being TRBD2 (6 bases). Deletions cut 2 bases from V and 11 bases from J, with 13 bases between. The CDR3 has 12 residues. The germline CDR1 and CDR2 sequences are MNHEY and SVGAGI. The CDR3 DNA reads as TGTGCCAGCAGTTACGTGCGGGGAGAAGAGTACTTC. It specifies CASSYVRGEEYF.

The rearrangement uses TRBV29-1 and TRBJ1-1; D is possibly TRBD1 (5 bases). This CDR3 has 13 residues. CDR1 and CDR2 from the germline V gene are SQVTM and ANQGSEA. Trimming removed 3 bases at V and 7 bases at J, with 15 bases between. The CDR3 DNA reads TGCAGCGTTGACTTTCTCGTTAGGGGTGAAGCTTTCTTT. It encodes CSVDFLVRGEAFF. Together with reference TRBV29-1 and TRBJ1-1, the CDR3 gives the full variable domain: SAVISQKPSRDICQRGTSLTIQCQVDSQVTMMFWYRQQPGQSLTLIATANQGSEATYESGFVIDKFPISRPNLTFSTLTVSNMSPEDSSIYLCSVDFLVRGEAFFGQGTRLTVV.

V usage is TRBV9 and J usage is TRBJ2-5; D possibly corresponds to TRBD2 (6 bases). The CDR3 extends over 15 amino acids. V was shortened by 0 bases and J by 3 bases, with 12 bases between the two germline ends. The germline gives CDR1 SGDLS, CDR2 YYNGEE. The CDR3 sequence is CASSVATGGKETQYF. In nucleotides, the CDR3 is TGTGCCAGCAGCGTAGCCACTGGGGGGAAAGAGACCCAGTACTTC. Using reference TRBV9 and TRBJ2-5 for the parts outside the CDR3, the full variable domain is DSGVTQTPKHLITATGQRVTLRCSPRSGDLSVYWYQQSLDQGLQFLIQYYNGEERAKGNILERFSAQQFPDLHSELNLSSLELGDSALYFCASSVATGGKETQYFGPGTRLLVL.

This chain uses TRBV25-1 with TRBJ2-3; D may be TRBD1 or TRBD2 (5 bases each). The CDR3 runs 13 residues. CDR1 MGHDK and CDR2 SYGVNS come from the germline V gene. Deletions cut 7 bases from V and 1 base from J, with 9 bases between. CDR3 DNA: TGTGCCAGCACCCAGGGAGGCACAGATACGCAGTATTTT. This translates into CASTQGGTDTQYF.

V and J are TRBV7-2 and TRBJ2-3; D is perhaps TRBD2 (6 bases). This CDR3 contains 16 residues. Germline CDR1 and CDR2: SGHTA and FQGNSA. With 1 base removed from V and 2 bases from J, the gap between germline ends came to 13 bases. CDR3 nucleotides: TGTGCCAGCAGCTTAGACGGAGGGTTCATCACAGATACGCAGTATTTT. Translated: CASSLDGGFITDTQYF.

This clone has only a few counts. J is TRBJ2-5 and V is TRBV6-1; tentative D call: TRBD1 (5 bases). Trimming took off 4 bases at V and 0 bases at J, with 12 bases between the two ends. This CDR3 is built from 15 residues. The germline CDR1 and CDR2 sequences are MNHNS and SASEGT. The CDR3 DNA is TGTGCCAGCAGTGTAATGGGGCGGAACCAAGAGACCCAGTACTTC. As protein: CASSVMGRNQETQYF.

The genes are TRBV29-1 and TRBJ1-5; a possible D gene is TRBD1 (6 bases). The length of the CDR3 is 14 residues. The germline gives CDR1 SQVTM, CDR2 ANQGSEA. With 7 bases removed from V and 4 bases from J, the gap between germline ends came to 17 bases. Here the CDR3 DNA reads TGCAGCGCCTCGAACGGACAGATAAATCAGCCCCAGCATTTT. Amino acid sequence: CSASNGQINQPQHF.

This chain uses TRBV11-3 with TRBJ2-5; 9 bases match TRBD1. The CDR3 spans 12 residues. Trimming cost V 5 bases and J 9 bases; bases outside gene matches: 4. Per the germline V gene, CDR1 is SGHNT and CDR2 is YENEEA. Here the CDR3 DNA reads TGTGCCAGCAGCAGGGACAGGGTGGCCCAGTACTTC. This translates into CASSRDRVAQYF.

The sample holds a few counts of this clone. The rearrangement links TRBV30 to TRBJ1-2; D not resolved. Germline loops: CDR1 GTSNPN, CDR2 SVGIG (reference sequence). Trimming removed 0 bases from V and 8 bases from J, with 10 bases in between. This CDR3 contains 12 residues. This chain's CDR3 is CAWSVATPGYTF. In DNA form, the CDR3 reads TGTGCCTGGAGTGTAGCGACACCGGGCTACACCTTC.

The V gene is TRBV6-6, the J gene TRBJ2-2; 7 nucleotides align to TRBD1. Looked up from germline, CDR1 is MNHNY and CDR2 is SVGAGI (reference sequence). The CDR3 extends over 13 amino acids. V shed 5 bases, J shed 4 bases, and the junction held 1 base outside the gene matches. CDR3 in DNA: TGTGCCAGCAGTGACAGGGTCACCGGGGAGCTGTTTTTT. It is translated as CASSDRVTGELFF.

The chain couples TRBV30 to TRBJ1-2; D gene uncertain. V was clipped by 4 bases and J by 8 bases, with 11 bases between them. This CDR3 contains 11 residues. The V gene's germline CDR1 is GTSNPN and CDR2 SVGIG (reference sequence). The CDR3 loop reads CAWMPACGYTF. The CDR3 coding sequence is TGTGCCTGGATGCCAGCCTGCGGCTACACCTTC.